The clone carrying this T cell receptor (beta chain) was picked up a small number of times. The antigen is undetermined. The sample is drawn from a study of T-cell reconstitution after alpha-beta-depleted transplantation in children. Unique molecular identifiers were used to barcode this TCRbeta library. Each CDR3 protein gets one entry after TCRdb re-called the PCR reads with MiXCR. The profile shows fewer than 750,000 distinct CDR3 sequences, 23% of them singletons. Whole-study findings and limits: Several patients had high TCRbeta diversity at day 60; it came from surviving recipient T cells and thymic progenitors. Reportedly, roughly two months post-transplant, alpha-beta T cells arose from several hundred expanded graft clones. At one year after transplant, newly produced T cells mostly accounted for T-cell counts and diversity.

The germline V gene encodes CDR1 ENHRY and CDR2 SYGVKD. V lost 0 bases, J lost 3 bases, and 21 bases lay in between. The CDR3 has 18 amino acids. The sample consisted of PBMCs, mostly from graft donor cells, taken 360 days after TCRalphabeta/CD19-depleted stem cell transplant. This sequence originates from a boy less than two years old who had a stem cell transplant for acute myeloid leukemia, so the T cells may come from the graft donor. This rearrangement joins TRBV10-3 to TRBJ2-7, with D possibly TRBD1 on 5 matching bases. The CDR3 DNA is TGTGCCATCAGTGAGTCGGTAGCCCGGCACACAGGCCTCTACGAGCAGTACTTC. This gives the protein CAISESVARHTGLYEQYF.